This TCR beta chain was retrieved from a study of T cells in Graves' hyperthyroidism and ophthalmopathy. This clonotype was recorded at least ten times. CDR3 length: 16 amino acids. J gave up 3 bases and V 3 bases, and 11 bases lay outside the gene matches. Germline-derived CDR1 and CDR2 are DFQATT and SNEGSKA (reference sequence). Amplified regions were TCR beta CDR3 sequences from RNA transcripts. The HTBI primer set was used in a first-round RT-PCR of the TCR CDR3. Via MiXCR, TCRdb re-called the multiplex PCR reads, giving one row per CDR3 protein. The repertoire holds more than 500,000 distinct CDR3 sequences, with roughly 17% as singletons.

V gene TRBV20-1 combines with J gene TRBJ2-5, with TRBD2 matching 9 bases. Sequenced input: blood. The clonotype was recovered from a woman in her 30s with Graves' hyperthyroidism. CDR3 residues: CSASTGAAGGEETQYF. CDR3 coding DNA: TGCAGTGCTAGTACTGGCGCGGCGGGAGGGGAAGAGACCCAGTACTTC.